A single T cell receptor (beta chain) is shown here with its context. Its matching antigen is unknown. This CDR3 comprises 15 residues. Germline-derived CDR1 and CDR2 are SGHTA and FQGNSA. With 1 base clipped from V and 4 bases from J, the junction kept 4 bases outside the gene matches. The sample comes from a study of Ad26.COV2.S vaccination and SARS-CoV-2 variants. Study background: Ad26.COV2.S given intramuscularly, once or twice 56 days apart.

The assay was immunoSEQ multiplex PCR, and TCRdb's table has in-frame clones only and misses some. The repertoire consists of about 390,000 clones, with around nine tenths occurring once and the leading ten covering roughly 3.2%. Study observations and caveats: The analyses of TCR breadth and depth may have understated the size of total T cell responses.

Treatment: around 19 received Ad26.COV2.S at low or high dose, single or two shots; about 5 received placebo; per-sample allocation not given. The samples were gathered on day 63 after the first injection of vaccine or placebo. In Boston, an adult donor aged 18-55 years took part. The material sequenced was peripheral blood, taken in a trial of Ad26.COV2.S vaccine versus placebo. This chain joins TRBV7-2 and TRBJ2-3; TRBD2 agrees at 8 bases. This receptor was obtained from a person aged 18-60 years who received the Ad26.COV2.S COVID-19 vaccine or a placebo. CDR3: CASSLGGGQADTQYF. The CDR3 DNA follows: TGTGCCAGCAGCTTAGGCGGGGGGCAAGCAGATACGCAGTATTTT.